Listed below are T cell receptor beta chains from one sample, sequenced in a study of blood T cell repertoires in COVID-19. Assay used: immunoSEQ multiplex PCR; TCRdb lists only in-frame clones, some missing. The sample lists 650,000 to 800,000 clones; around 90% were seen once. The specimen sequenced was peripheral blood. Source of these receptors: a woman aged 18 to 35 with acute or convalescent COVID-19. CDR3s include the opening cysteine and the closing phenylalanine or tryptophan. Each record gives: J gene, V gene, D gene, clone size, CDR3 DNA, CDR3 protein. A D gene is named only where the DNA matches it firmly. Clone size is shown for a subset of rows, as once, few, many or a class of expanded clone.

TRBJ2-3,TRBV7-2,TRBD2,once,TGTGCCAGCAGCTTAGATGGCGGGGGGGCCGATTCCACAGATACGCAGTATTTT,CASSLDGGGADSTDTQYF
TRBJ1-2,TRBV6-5,TRBD1,.,TGTGCCAGCAGTCCGACAGGGGGACAGTTTGGCTACACCTTC,CASSPTGGQFGYTF
TRBJ1-5,TRBV2,.,.,TGTGCCAGCAGTGATGGACAGAGGTTGTATAGCAATCAGCCCCAGCATTTT,CASSDGQRLYSNQPQHF
TRBJ1-1,TRBV5-1,TRBD1,.,TGCGCCAGCAGCTTGGGGACAGGAGTGGAGACTGAAGCTTTCTTT,CASSLGTGVETEAFF
TRBJ2-7,TRBV3-1/TRBV3-2,.,once,TGTGCCAGCAGCCTGGGACTCAGGAAGTACGAGCAGTACTTC,CASSLGLRKYEQYF
TRBJ2-7,TRBV3-1/TRBV3-2,.,.,TGTGCCAGCAGCCAAGTAAGATGGCGGGGGCTCTCCTACGAGCAGTACTTC,CASSQVRWRGLSYEQYF
TRBJ1-5,TRBV7-8,.,.,TGTGCCAGCAGCCAACCCCTGGCTCGGGTCTTAGGTCAGCCCCAGCATTTT,CASSQPLARVLGQPQHF
TRBJ1-2,TRBV30,TRBD1,.,TGTGCCTGGGCCCACGGGACAGGGCGACAGTGGAACTATGGCTACACCTTC,CAWAHGTGRQWNYGYTF
TRBJ1-2,TRBV5-1,TRBD1,.,TGCGCCAGCAGCCGGGGGACAGTTGGCTACACCTTC,CASSRGTVGYTF
TRBJ1-2,TRBV6-5,.,.,TGTGCCAGCAGTCTATGGGGCTCGGATGGCTACACCTTC,CASSLWGSDGYTF
TRBJ2-3,TRBV9,TRBD2,.,TGTGCCAGCAGCGTAGCCCCAGCGGGAAAGGGTACGCAGTATTTT,CASSVAPAGKGTQYF
TRBJ2-3,TRBV24-1,TRBD1,.,TGTGCCACCAGCAGACAGGGGCCTAGCACAGATACGCAGTATTTT,CATSRQGPSTDTQYF
TRBJ2-2,TRBV29-1,.,.,TGCAGCGTTGTCAGTGGGGGGACCCCCGGGGAGCTGTTTTTT,CSVVSGGTPGELFF
TRBJ2-7,TRBV29-1,.,.,TGCAGCGTTAGGGAGCGCAACGAGCAGTACTTC,CSVRERNEQYF
TRBJ2-2,TRBV19,.,.,TGTGCCACGTCCCCAGGGGTCTACACCGGGGAGCTGTTTTTT,CATSPGVYTGELFF
TRBJ2-2,TRBV4-3,TRBD2,.,TGCGCCAGCAGCCAAGACGGACTAGTCATCGGGGAGCTGTTTTTT,CASSQDGLVIGELFF
TRBJ2-2,TRBV5-6,.,.,TGTGCCAGCAGCTTTTTTGGGCCTGCCGGGGAGCTGTTTTTT,CASSFFGPAGELFF
TRBJ1-5,TRBV7-8,TRBD1,once,TGTGCCAGCAGCCAAAGGGGGCAGGGCAATCAGCCCCAGCATTTT,CASSQRGQGNQPQHF
TRBJ2-3,TRBV14,.,.,TGTGCCAGCAGGCCAAACTCTCCGGGACAAAGTACAGATACGCAGTATTTT,CASRPNSPGQSTDTQYF
TRBJ1-2,TRBV6-1,TRBD1,.,TGTGCCAGCAGTGACGGCTCACAGGGGGCGGGATATGGCTACACCTTC,CASSDGSQGAGYGYTF